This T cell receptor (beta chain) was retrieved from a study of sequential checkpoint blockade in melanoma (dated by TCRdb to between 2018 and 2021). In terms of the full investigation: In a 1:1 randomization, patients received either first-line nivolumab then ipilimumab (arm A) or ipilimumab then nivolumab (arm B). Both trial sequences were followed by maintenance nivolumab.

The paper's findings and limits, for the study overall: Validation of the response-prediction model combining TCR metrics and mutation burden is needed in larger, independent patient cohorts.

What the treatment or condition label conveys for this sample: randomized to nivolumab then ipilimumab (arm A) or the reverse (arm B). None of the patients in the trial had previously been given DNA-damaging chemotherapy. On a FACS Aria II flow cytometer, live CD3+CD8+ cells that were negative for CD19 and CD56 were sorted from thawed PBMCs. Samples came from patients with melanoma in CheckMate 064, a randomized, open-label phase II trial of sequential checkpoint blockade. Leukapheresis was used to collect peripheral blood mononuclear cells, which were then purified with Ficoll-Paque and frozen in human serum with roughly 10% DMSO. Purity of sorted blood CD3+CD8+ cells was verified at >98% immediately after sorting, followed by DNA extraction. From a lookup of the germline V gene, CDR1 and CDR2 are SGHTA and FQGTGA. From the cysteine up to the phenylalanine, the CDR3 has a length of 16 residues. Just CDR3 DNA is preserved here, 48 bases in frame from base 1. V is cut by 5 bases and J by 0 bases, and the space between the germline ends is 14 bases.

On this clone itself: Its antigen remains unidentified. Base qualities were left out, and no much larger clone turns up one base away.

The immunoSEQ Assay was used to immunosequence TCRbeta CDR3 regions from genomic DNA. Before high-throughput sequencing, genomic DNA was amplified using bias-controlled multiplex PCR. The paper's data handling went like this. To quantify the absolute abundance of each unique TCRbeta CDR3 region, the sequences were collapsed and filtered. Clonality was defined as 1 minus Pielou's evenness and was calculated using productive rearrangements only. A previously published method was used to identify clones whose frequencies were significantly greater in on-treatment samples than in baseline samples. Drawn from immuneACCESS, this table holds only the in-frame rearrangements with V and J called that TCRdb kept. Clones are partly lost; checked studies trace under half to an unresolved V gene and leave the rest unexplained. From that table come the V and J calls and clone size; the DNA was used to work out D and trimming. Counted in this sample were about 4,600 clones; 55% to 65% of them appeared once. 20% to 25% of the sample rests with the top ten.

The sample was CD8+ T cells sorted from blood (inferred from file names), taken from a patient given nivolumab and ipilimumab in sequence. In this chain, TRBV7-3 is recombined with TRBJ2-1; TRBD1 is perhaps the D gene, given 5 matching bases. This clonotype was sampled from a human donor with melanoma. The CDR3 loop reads CASSIDQGSSYNEQFF. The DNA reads TGTGCCAGCAGCATCGACCAGGGAAGCTCCTACAATGAGCAGTTCTTC.